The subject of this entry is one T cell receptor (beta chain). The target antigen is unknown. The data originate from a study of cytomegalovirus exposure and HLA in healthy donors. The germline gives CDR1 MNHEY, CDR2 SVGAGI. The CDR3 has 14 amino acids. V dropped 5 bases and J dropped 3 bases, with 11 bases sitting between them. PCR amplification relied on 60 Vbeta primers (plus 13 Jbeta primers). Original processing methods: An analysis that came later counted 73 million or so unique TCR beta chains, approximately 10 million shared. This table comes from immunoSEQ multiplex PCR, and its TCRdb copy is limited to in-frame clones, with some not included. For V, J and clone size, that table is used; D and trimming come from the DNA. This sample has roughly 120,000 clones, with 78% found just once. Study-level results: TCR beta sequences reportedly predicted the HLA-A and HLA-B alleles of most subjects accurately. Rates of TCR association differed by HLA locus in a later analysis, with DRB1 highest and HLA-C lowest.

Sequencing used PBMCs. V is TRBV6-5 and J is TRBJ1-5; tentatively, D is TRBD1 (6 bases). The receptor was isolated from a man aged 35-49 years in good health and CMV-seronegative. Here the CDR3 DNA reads TGTGCCAGCAGTGCCCGACAGGTCAATCAGCCCCAGCATTTT. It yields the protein CASSARQVNQPQHF.